A selection of T cell receptor beta chains follows, all from one sample in a study of PD-L1 blockade in urothelial cancer. Only in-frame clones appear in the TCRdb table, and some are missing; sequencing was by immunoSEQ multiplex PCR. The sample includes fewer than 65,000 clones, roughly 89% seen only once; the top ten take around 15%. Sequenced here: PBMCs, sampled around atezolizumab (anti-PD-L1) treatment. These TCRs come from a woman aged 55-70 years with urothelial cancer. Each CDR3 is given with its conserved first and last residue. The D gene is left open where the match is weak. Rows may omit the clone size; those that give it use once, few, many or a size class.

cdr3_nt cdr3_aa j_call v_call d_call clone_size
TGTGCCAGCAGCGGGATGGGACAGGGAAGCTCCTACAATGAGCAGTTCTTC CASSGMGQGSSYNEQFF TRBJ2-1 TRBV21-1 - -
TGTGCCAGCAGCTCCGGGGTTCAGCCCCAGCATTTT CASSSGVQPQHF TRBJ1-5 TRBV11-3 - -
TGTGCCAGCAGCCCCCCGGGACTAGGGGTTCCCGAGGAGACCCAGTACTTC CASSPPGLGVPEETQYF TRBJ2-5 TRBV28 TRBD2 -
TGCGCCAGCAGCTTGGCCCCGGGAGGGCTGAGCGAAAAACTGTTTTTT CASSLAPGGLSEKLFF TRBJ1-4 TRBV5-1 - -
TGTGCCAGCAGCTTAACCCCAGGTGGTGAGCAGTTCTTC CASSLTPGGEQFF TRBJ2-1 TRBV5-5 - -
TGTGCCAGCAGGTTGCAGGGCGACTATGGCTACACCTTC CASRLQGDYGYTF TRBJ1-2 TRBV28 - -
TGCGCCAGCAGCCAAGAAGCCCTACAAAATATCGGGGGGGTGAATGAGCAGTTCTTC CASSQEALQNIGGVNEQFF TRBJ2-1 TRBV4-3 TRBD2 -
TGTGCCAGCAGCGAACTGGACAGGGGGTTGGGGCAAGAGACCCAGTACTTC CASSELDRGLGQETQYF TRBJ2-5 TRBV28 TRBD1 -
TGCGCCAGCAGCAAGAGCCTCGGGGCCTATAATTCACCCCTCCACTTT CASSKSLGAYNSPLHF TRBJ1-6 TRBV5-1 - -
TGTGCCAGCTCACCAAGGACAGGGGGCTTTAACGGGGAGCTGTTTTTT CASSPRTGGFNGELFF TRBJ2-2 TRBV18 TRBD1 -
TGTGCCAGTAGTCCCGCCGGGACTACAAGTGAGCAGTTCTTC CASSPAGTTSEQFF TRBJ2-1 TRBV19 TRBD2 -
TGTGCCAGCAGCCTCGGGGGGGCCACATACAATGAGCAGTTCTTC CASSLGGATYNEQFF TRBJ2-1 TRBV6-4 TRBD2 -
TGCAGCGTTGGACAGTACTATGGCTACACCTTC CSVGQYYGYTF TRBJ1-2 TRBV29-1 - few
TGCGCCAGCAGCTCTACTAGCGGGGGTATCCAAGAGACCCAGTACTTC CASSSTSGGIQETQYF TRBJ2-5 TRBV5-1 TRBD2 -
TGTGCCAGCAGCCTGCAGCCTCCAGGTGCGGGCTACACCTTC CASSLQPPGAGYTF TRBJ1-2 TRBV16 - -
TGTGCCAGCAAGGACAGGGTTTTTGGAAACACCATATATTTT CASKDRVFGNTIYF TRBJ1-3 TRBV6-5 TRBD1 -
TGTGCCAGCAGTGAGTCAGGAAATAGCAATCAGCCCCAGCATTTT CASSESGNSNQPQHF TRBJ1-5 TRBV2 - -
TGCGCCAGCAGCCAAGACCGACAGGCGAATCAGCCCCAGCATTTT CASSQDRQANQPQHF TRBJ1-5 TRBV4-3 - -
TGTGCCAGCAGACGACGGGAAAGCACAGATACGCAGTATTTT CASRRRESTDTQYF TRBJ2-3 TRBV27 - -
TGTGCCAGCAGCCAAAAGCGGGAAACCCAGCAGTACTTC CASSQKRETQQYF TRBJ2-7 TRBV14 TRBD2 -
TGTGCCAGCAGTACGGTGGGGGGGAAAGAGACCCAGTACTTC CASSTVGGKETQYF TRBJ2-5 TRBV7-3 TRBD2 -
TGTGCCAGTAGTATTTGGGGAGCGGAGTCGGGTTACAATGAGCAGTTCTTC CASSIWGAESGYNEQFF TRBJ2-1 TRBV19 - -
TGTGCCAGCAGTTTCCGGAGCAGCGGGGGCTCCTACGAGCAGTACTTC CASSFRSSGGSYEQYF TRBJ2-7 TRBV27 TRBD2 -
TGTGCCAGCAGCAAACGCGGACAGGGGTCGAGGTGCTACACCTTC CASSKRGQGSRCYTF TRBJ1-2 TRBV21-1 - -
TGTGCCAGCAGCTTAGGTGACAGCTCTGGGGCCAACGTCCTGACTTTC CASSLGDSSGANVLTF TRBJ2-6 TRBV13 - -
TGTGCCAGCAGATTAGACAGGGTGAACACTGAAGCTTTCTTT CASRLDRVNTEAFF TRBJ1-1 TRBV2 TRBD1 -
TGCGCCAGCAGTGATGTGACAGGGTCCTACAATGAGCAGTTCTTC CASSDVTGSYNEQFF TRBJ2-1 TRBV10-1 TRBD1 -
TGTGCCAGCAGCTTGTATTTGGGAGTCAGAGATGACAATGAGCAGTTCTTC CASSLYLGVRDDNEQFF TRBJ2-1 TRBV7-9 - -
TGTGCCAGTAGTCCGACAGGTAGCACAGATACGCAGTATTTT CASSPTGSTDTQYF TRBJ2-3 TRBV19 - -
TGTGCCAGCAGCTTGGCGACAGGGGTGGTGGAGACCCAGTACTTC CASSLATGVVETQYF TRBJ2-5 TRBV5-6 TRBD1 -
TGTGCCAGCAGTTACTCGAGGCAGGGGAACACTGAAGCTTTCTTT CASSYSRQGNTEAFF TRBJ1-1 TRBV6-6 - -
TGTGCCCGAAGCGGGGCGGGGTACAATGAGCAGTTCTTC CARSGAGYNEQFF TRBJ2-1 TRBV7-7 TRBD2 -
TGTGCCATCAGTGCAGGGGACGAGCAGTACTTC CAISAGDEQYF TRBJ2-7 TRBV10-3 - -
TGTGCCAGCAGTATTAACAGGGGGAACTATGGCTACACCTTC CASSINRGNYGYTF TRBJ1-2 TRBV6-5 TRBD1 -
TGCAGCGTTGATGGCGGGGGATACACCGGGGAGCTGTTTTTT CSVDGGGYTGELFF TRBJ2-2 TRBV29-1 TRBD2 -
TGTGCCAGCACCCGACGAGACAGGGACAGACTCACAGATACGCAGTATTTT CASTRRDRDRLTDTQYF TRBJ2-3 TRBV21-1 - few
TGTGCCAGTAGTATAGATCCGTCCTACAATGAGCAGTTCTTC CASSIDPSYNEQFF TRBJ2-1 TRBV19 - -
TGTGCCAGCAGCCCTAAGTGGGGTAGCGGGGTAGTATACAATGAGCAGTTCTTC CASSPKWGSGVVYNEQFF TRBJ2-1 TRBV7-2 TRBD2 -
TGTGCCAGCAGACTCGAGCCGGGACTCTTCACAGATACGCAGTATTTT CASRLEPGLFTDTQYF TRBJ2-3 TRBV5-5 - -
TGTGCCACCAGCTCGGGGGGTTTGTACCAGCCCCAGCATTTT CATSSGGLYQPQHF TRBJ1-5 TRBV15 - -
TGTGCCAGCAGTGACTTCTCGGGCTCCTATAATTCACCCCTCCACTTT CASSDFSGSYNSPLHF TRBJ1-6 TRBV6-1 - -
TGTGCCAGCAGTTTATTAGGCAGGGGAGCAGAGGGCTACACCTTC CASSLLGRGAEGYTF TRBJ1-2 TRBV27 - -
TGTGCCAGCAGCTTGAGGACTAGCGGCCCTCAGTTCTTC CASSLRTSGPQFF TRBJ2-1 TRBV5-4 TRBD2 -
TGTGCCAGCAGTGAATCCAGGAACACTGAAGCTTTCTTT CASSESRNTEAFF TRBJ1-1 TRBV2 - -
TGTGCCAGCAGCTCCAGACAGGCGAACACTGAAGCTTTCTTT CASSSRQANTEAFF TRBJ1-1 TRBV5-8 - -
TGCGCCAGCAGCTCAGGGCCCGGCTCCTACAATGAGCAGTTCTTC CASSSGPGSYNEQFF TRBJ2-1 TRBV5-1 - -
TGCAGCGTTGGGCACACCTCCTACGAGCAGTACTTC CSVGHTSYEQYF TRBJ2-7 TRBV29-1 - once
TGTGCCAGTAGTTCTAGCGGGAGAGCCTACGAGCAGTACTTC CASSSSGRAYEQYF TRBJ2-7 TRBV19 TRBD2 -
TGTGCCAGCAGCATCGATGCGTCGTCCCCTCGGCGCGGGAGACCAGATACGCAGTATTTT CASSIDASSPRRGRPDTQYF TRBJ2-3 TRBV21-1 - -
TGTGCCAGCAGTTTGACAGGGGACACTGAAGCTTTCTTT CASSLTGDTEAFF TRBJ1-1 TRBV27 TRBD1 -
TGTGCCAGCAGCCTCCGACTAGCGGGAGGGGTCTACGAGCAGTACTTC CASSLRLAGGVYEQYF TRBJ2-7 TRBV9 TRBD2 -
TGTGCCAGCAGCTTTAGCGGGAGATCGTACAATGAGCAGTTCTTC CASSFSGRSYNEQFF TRBJ2-1 TRBV5-6 TRBD2 -
TGTGCCAGCAGCTTGGTAGTTGCAGCGGGGAGTCAGCCCCAGCATTTT CASSLVVAAGSQPQHF TRBJ1-5 TRBV5-5 - -
TGTGCCAGCAGATCTTACGGTAGCAATCAGCCCCAGCATTTT CASRSYGSNQPQHF TRBJ1-5 TRBV7-2 - -